The T cell receptor beta chain described here comes from a study of post-analysis software for immune sequencing data. For the study at large: Both relapsing-remitting and secondary progressive multiple sclerosis featured among the disease courses, as did progressive-relapsing multiple sclerosis.

Incorporated into the TCR beta cDNA libraries were unique molecular identifiers, which served to reduce PCR and sequencing biases. TCRdb re-derived calls from the PCR reads in MiXCR, one entry per CDR3 protein. The profile shows around 200,000 distinct CDR3 sequences, 29% of them singletons. This clonotype has more than one count but fewer than ten. Its antigen remains unidentified. Study-wide results and limits: Relative to controls, patients had five TRBV segments at higher frequency, with TRBV5-6, TRBV5-1 and TRBV20-1 among these. By F measure, strong co-clustering occurred among samples prepared in the same batch. Normalized Chao1 diversity was significantly lower in multiple sclerosis patients than in controls.

Germline V gene data show CDR1 as LGHDT and CDR2 as YNNKEL (reference sequence). V shed 1 base and J shed 5 bases, with 8 bases lying between them. The CDR3 loop spans 13 amino acids. The V and J genes are TRBV3-1 and TRBJ1-1; D ambiguous. The specimen sequenced was blood. The TCR originated in a girl aged 2-17 years with multiple sclerosis. The CDR3 DNA reads as TGTGCCAGCAGCCAAGGCTCGCGGACTGAAGCTTTCTTT. It encodes CASSQGSRTEAFF.